This T cell receptor (beta chain) is from a study of T cells after yellow fever vaccination. Study-level background: Fractions of limited cellularity were prepared by means of SMART-Seq v4 Ultra Low Input. Whole-study findings and limits: The secondary T-cell response peaked on day 5, not day 15, but was weaker. Reappearing after the booster were most of the clones from primary vaccination (96% CD4, approximately 89% CD8).

Ten or more counts support this clonotype. Its specificity is unknown. TCRdb passed the 5' RACE reads through MiXCR, listing each CDR3 protein once. The sample lists a few hundred thousand distinct CDR3 sequences; 8.7% were seen once. There are 16 residues in the CDR3. V trimming: 0 bases; J trimming: 5 bases; junction bases outside the gene matches: 6. V and J are TRBV12-3 or TRBV12-4 and TRBJ1-5, with 8 bases identical to TRBD1. The source is a man aged 18 to 35 who received the YFV17D yellow fever vaccine. Sample: CD4+ T cells sorted from PBMCs, taken 5 days after the yellow fever booster vaccination. CDR3 bases: TGTGCCAGCAGTTTAGCGCATGGACAGGGCGATCAGCCCCAGCATTTT. It yields the protein CASSLAHGQGDQPQHF.